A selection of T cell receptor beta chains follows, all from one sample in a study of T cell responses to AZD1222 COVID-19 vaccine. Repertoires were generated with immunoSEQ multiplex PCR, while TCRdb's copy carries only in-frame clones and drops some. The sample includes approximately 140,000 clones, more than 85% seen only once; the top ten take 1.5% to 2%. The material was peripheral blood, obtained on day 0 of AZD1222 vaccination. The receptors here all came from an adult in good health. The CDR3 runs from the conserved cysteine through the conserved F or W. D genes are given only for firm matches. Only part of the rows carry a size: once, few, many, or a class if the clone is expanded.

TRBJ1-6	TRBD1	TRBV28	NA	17	TGTGCCAGCAGACGAGGGGGGACAGGGGGGCCAAATTCACCCCTCCACTTT	CASRRGGTGGPNSPLHF
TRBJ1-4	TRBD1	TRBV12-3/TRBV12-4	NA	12	TGTGCCAGCAGTCAACAGGGGGGAAAACTGTTTTTT	CASSQQGGKLFF
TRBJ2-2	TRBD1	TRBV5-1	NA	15	TGCGCCAGCACCGAGACAGGGGCTTTGGCCGGGGAGCTGTTTTTT	CASTETGALAGELFF
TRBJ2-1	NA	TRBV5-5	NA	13	TGTGCCAGCAGCTCCTTTATCTCGAATGAGCAGTTCTTC	CASSSFISNEQFF
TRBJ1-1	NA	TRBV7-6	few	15	TGTGCCAGCAGCTTTTCCGGGACGGGGAACACTGAAGCTTTCTTT	CASSFSGTGNTEAFF
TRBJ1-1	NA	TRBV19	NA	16	TGTGCCAGTGATGGGGGGGACACCATAGGAGACACTGAAGCTTTCTTT	CASDGGDTIGDTEAFF
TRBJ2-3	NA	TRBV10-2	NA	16	TGCGCCAGCAGTCCCCCGGGTGAGGGTAGCACAGATACGCAGTATTTT	CASSPPGEGSTDTQYF
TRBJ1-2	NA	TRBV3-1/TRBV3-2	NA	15	TGTGCCAGCCTCGCGTCGGCAGGCCCTTTGGGAGGCTACACCTTC	CASLASAGPLGGYTF
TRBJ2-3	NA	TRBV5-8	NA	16	TGTGCCAGCAGCCGAGGGGGTCCCACCTTGACAGATACGCAGTATTTT	CASSRGGPTLTDTQYF
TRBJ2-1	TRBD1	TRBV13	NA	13	TGTGCCAGCAACAGGGGGCGGTACAATGAGCAGTTCTTC	CASNRGRYNEQFF
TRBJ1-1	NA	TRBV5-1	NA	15	TGCGCCAGCAGCTGGACCGGGACCGAACACACTGAAGCTTTCTTT	CASSWTGTEHTEAFF
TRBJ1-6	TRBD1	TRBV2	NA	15	TGTGCCAGCAGTGTACAGGGGAGCGGGAGTTCACCCCTCCACTTT	CASSVQGSGSSPLHF
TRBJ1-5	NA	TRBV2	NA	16	TGTGCCAGCAGTGAAGAGGGGGTCGGCCATATCGGGCCCCAGCATTTT	CASSEEGVGHIGPQHF
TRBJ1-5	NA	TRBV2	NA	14	TGTGCCAGCAGTGAGGCAGACCCTAATCAGCCCCAGCATTTT	CASSEADPNQPQHF
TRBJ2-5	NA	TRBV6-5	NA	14	TGTGCCAGCAGTTCGAGACGGGGGCAAGAGACCCAGTACTTC	CASSSRRGQETQYF
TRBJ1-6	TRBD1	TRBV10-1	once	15	TGCGCCAGCAGCCATGCGACAGGGGGTAATTCACCCCTCCACTTT	CASSHATGGNSPLHF